Below are 14 T cell receptor beta chains sequenced from a single sample in a study of cytomegalovirus exposure and HLA in healthy donors. PCR was performed using 60 Vbeta and 13 Jbeta primers. Profiling relied on immunoSEQ multiplex PCR, and the TCRdb table lists in-frame clones only, not all of them. The sample includes more than 85,000 clones, over 65% of them seen just once. Sequencing used PBMCs. The source of these receptors is a man aged 40-55 years in good health and CMV-seropositive.

This clone showed up just a few times. CDR3 DNA sequence: TGTGCCAGTAGTGCGACTAGCGGGAGTTACACCGGGGAGCTGTTTTTT. It translates to CASSATSGSYTGELFF. V and J are TRBV19 and TRBJ2-2; 12 bases line up with TRBD2. The V gene end was trimmed by 5 bases and the J gene end by 3 bases; junction bases not matched to a gene: 4. The V gene's germline CDR1 is LNHDA and CDR2 SQIVND (reference sequence). The CDR3 runs 16 residues.

There are a few counts of this clone. This chain uses TRBV7-2 with TRBJ1-5; the D is unclear. The length of the CDR3 is 13 residues. Germline loops: CDR1 SGHTA, CDR2 FQGNSA. V was shortened by 1 base and J by 7 bases, with 8 bases between the two germline ends. For the CDR3, the DNA is TGTGCCAGCAGCTTAGAGGCGGGACAGCCCCAGCATTTT. Its protein product is CASSLEAGQPQHF. The full variable domain, completed using reference TRBV7-2 and TRBJ1-5, is GAGVSQSPSNKVTEKGKDVELRCDPISGHTALYWYRQSLGQGLEFLIYFQGNSAPDKSGLPSDRFSAERTGGSVSTLTIQRTQQEDSAVYLCASSLEAGQPQHFGDGTRLSIL.

Regarding this clone: Germline is not matched at one junction end, which may reflect a read error. This chain joins TRBV7-8 and TRBJ2-6; D may be TRBD1 (6 bases). The germline V gene has CDR1 SGHVS and CDR2 FQNEAQ. CDR3 length equals 14 residues. The CDR3 protein is CASSAGEGANGLTF. The CDR3 DNA is TGTGCCAGCAGCGCAGGGGAAGGGGCCAACGGCCTGACTTTC. The full variable domain, in which reference TRBV7-8 and TRBJ2-6 provide the parts outside the CDR3, is GAGVSQSPRYKVAKRGQDVALRCDPISGHVSLFWYQQALGQGPEFLTYFQNEAQLDKSGLPSDRFFAERPEGSVSTLKIQRTQQEDSAVYLCASSAGEGANGLTFGAGSRLTVL.

This clone turned up a few times. The chain has TRBV6-4 and TRBJ2-1; perhaps TRBD2 as D (6 bases). CDR1 and CDR2 from the germline V gene are MRHNA and SNTAGT. The CDR3 has 14 amino acids. Trimming left V 3 bases short and J 7 bases short, with 13 bases between. The CDR3 DNA reads as TGTGCCAGCAGTGATTACTCCCGGGGGAATGAGCAGTTCTTC. It specifies CASSDYSRGNEQFF.

This chain connects TRBV7-9 to TRBJ2-1; a weak D match, TRBD2 (5 bases). Germline CDR1 is SEHNR and CDR2 is FQNEAQ (reference sequence). V was pared by 3 bases and J by 0 bases, with 9 bases between. The CDR3 covers 15 residues. The CDR3 coding sequence is TGTGCCAGCAGCTTCCAGCGGACCTCCTACAATGAGCAGTTCTTC. It is translated as CASSFQRTSYNEQFF.

V usage is TRBV2 and J usage is TRBJ1-5; D is undetermined. V was clipped by 2 bases and J by 0 bases, with 14 bases between them. The CDR3 is made up of 17 amino acids. The V gene's germline CDR1 is SNHLY and CDR2 FYNNEI. The CDR3 DNA is TGTGCCAGCAGTGAAAGGAGGGCAGTTCGTAGCAATCAGCCCCAGCATTTT. Protein: CASSERRAVRSNQPQHF.

This chain uses TRBV11-2 with TRBJ1-2, with D perhaps TRBD1 (5 bases). The CDR3 spans 15 residues. V lost 4 bases to trimming and J lost 3 bases, with 15 bases between them. Germline V lookup: CDR1 SGHAT, CDR2 FQNNGV. DNA for the CDR3: TGTGCCAGCAGCTCACAGGCAGGACGACACTATGGCTACACCTTC. Protein product: CASSSQAGRHYGYTF.

The rearrangement links TRBV5-1 to TRBJ1-1, with D unresolved. The CDR3 extends over 14 amino acids. V was clipped by 0 bases and J by 0 bases, with 6 bases between them. Germline assignment: CDR1 SGHRS and CDR2 YFSETQ. The DNA for the CDR3 is TGCGCCAGCAGCTTGGAAGCGGTGAACACTGAAGCTTTCTTT. This codes for CASSLEAVNTEAFF.

The genes are TRBV5-6 and TRBJ2-2; TRBD1 is a possible D gene (5 bases). Trimming took off 3 bases at V and 6 bases at J, with 18 bases between the two ends. Germline V gene sequence: CDR1 SGHDT, CDR2 YYEEEE. The CDR3 contains 16 residues. CDR3: CASSSRQSGRPGELFF. Written as DNA, the CDR3 is TGTGCCAGCAGCTCGCGACAGTCAGGCCGTCCCGGGGAGCTGTTTTTT.

J is TRBJ2-2 and V is TRBV11-3, with D possibly matching TRBD1 (8 bases). CDR3 size: 15 residues. The germline CDR1 and CDR2 sequences are SGHNT and YENEEA. V lost 4 bases, J lost 7 bases, and 16 bases lay in between. CDR3 coding DNA: TGTGCCAGCAGCTACAGGGGGACTACTGGCGGGGAGCTGTTTTTT. Translating it yields CASSYRGTTGGELFF.

Here the CDR3 reads CASGAGIQETQYF. The CDR3 DNA is TGTGCTAGTGGCGCGGGGATCCAAGAGACCCAGTACTTC. V gene TRBV12-5 combines with J gene TRBJ2-5, with a possible D match to TRBD2 (6 bases). This CDR3 comprises 13 residues. V was trimmed by 6 bases and J by 1 base, leaving 9 bases between them. Germline V gene lookup returns CDR1 LGHNT and CDR2 FRNRAP.

The V gene is TRBV11-3, the J gene TRBJ1-1; D is ambiguous. The CDR3 has 12 amino acids. Trimming pared 3 bases from V and 5 bases from J, leaving 7 bases between. Germline CDR1 SGHNT, CDR2 YENEEA. CDR3 DNA sequence: TGTGCCAGCAGCTTCGGAGGGACTGAAGCTTTCTTT. Its protein is CASSFGGTEAFF.

The rearrangement links TRBV5-4 to TRBJ2-3; D is perhaps TRBD2 (6 bases). Between the trimmed V and J ends, which lost 4 bases and 6 bases, there was a span of 15 bases. The CDR3 length is 14 residues. Germline values: CDR1 SGHNT, CDR2 YYREEE (reference sequence). The CDR3 DNA reads as TGTGCCAGCAGCACCACAGCTAGCGCTGATACGCAGTATTTT. Its translation is CASSTTASADTQYF. Supplemented by reference TRBV5-4 and TRBJ2-3, the full variable domain reads ETGVTQSPTHLIKTRGQQVTLRCSSQSGHNTVSWYQQALGQGPQFIFQYYREEENGRGNFPPRFSGLQFPNYSSELNVNALELDDSALYLCASSTTASADTQYFGPGTRLTVL.

The J gene is TRBJ2-7, the V gene TRBV9; TRBD1 matches at 8 bases. After removal of 0 bases from V and 3 bases from J, the junction contained 2 bases not matched to a gene. Germline V lookup: CDR1 SGDLS, CDR2 YYNGEE. The CDR3 covers 14 residues. CDR3 residues: CASSVADRGYEQYF. The CDR3 DNA sequence: TGTGCCAGCAGCGTAGCTGACAGGGGCTACGAGCAGTACTTC.